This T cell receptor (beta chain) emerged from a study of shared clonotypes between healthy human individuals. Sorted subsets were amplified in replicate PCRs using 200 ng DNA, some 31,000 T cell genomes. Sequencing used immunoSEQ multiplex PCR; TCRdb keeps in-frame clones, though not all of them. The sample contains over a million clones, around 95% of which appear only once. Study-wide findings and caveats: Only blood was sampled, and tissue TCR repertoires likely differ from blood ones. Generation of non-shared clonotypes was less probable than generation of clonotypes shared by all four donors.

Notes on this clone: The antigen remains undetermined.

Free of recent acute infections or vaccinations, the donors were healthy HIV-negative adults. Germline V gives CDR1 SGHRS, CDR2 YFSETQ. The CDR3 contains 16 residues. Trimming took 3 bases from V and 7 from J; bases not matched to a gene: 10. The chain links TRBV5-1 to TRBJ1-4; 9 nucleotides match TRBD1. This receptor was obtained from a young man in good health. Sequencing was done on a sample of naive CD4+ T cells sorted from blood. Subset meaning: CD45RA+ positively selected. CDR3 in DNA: TGCGCCAGCAGCTCGGATTCCAGGACAGGGGTTGAAAAACTGTTTTTT. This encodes CASSSDSRTGVEKLFF.